The 27 T cell receptor beta chains below were found in one sample sequenced in a study of blood T cells in healthy people across ages. A second PCR, run for 7 to 11 cycles, used a sample-barcoded 5' primer plus a J-beta primer mix. In TCRdb, the 5' RACE reads were re-called with MiXCR into one record per CDR3 protein. The sample lists about 1.6 million distinct CDR3 sequences, about 35% seen once, with about 11% in the top ten. Input material: blood. All receptors derive from a young woman in good health.

The chain links TRBV6-1 to TRBJ1-5; D remains ambiguous. Germline CDR1 reads MNHNS; CDR2 reads SASEGT. The CDR3 loop spans 13 amino acids. Trimming cost V 3 bases and J 3 bases, with 6 bases left between them. Here the CDR3 reads CASSEKTNQPQHF. CDR3 nucleotides: TGTGCCAGCAGTGAGAAGACCAATCAGCCCCAGCATTTT.

V gene TRBV18 combines with J gene TRBJ2-7; TRBD1 or TRBD2 may be the D gene (6 bases each). Germline-derived CDR1 and CDR2 are KGHSH and LQKENI. The V end was cut by 2 bases, the J end by 4 bases, with 15 bases between. CDR3 length equals 15 residues. The CDR3 region is CASSPTGASLYEQYF. In DNA, the CDR3 is TGTGCCAGCTCACCAACGGGGGCCTCCCTTTACGAGCAGTACTTC.

The chain is built from TRBV10-3 and TRBJ2-1; TRBD1 might be the D (6 bases). In germline, CDR1 is ENHRY, CDR2 SYGVKD. V lost 6 bases to trimming and J lost 0 bases, with 12 bases between them. This CDR3 is 15 amino acids long. The CDR3 reads CAISQLGASYNEQFF. For the CDR3, the DNA is TGTGCCATCAGCCAATTGGGGGCCTCCTACAATGAGCAGTTCTTC.

The chain is built from TRBV9 and TRBJ2-7; 12 positions agree with TRBD1. The V and J ends lost 3 bases and 5 bases, in that order; junction bases with no gene match: 6. This CDR3 region has 15 residues. Per germline, CDR1 SGDLS and CDR2 YYNGEE. CDR3 residues: CASSDPGQGADEQYF. The CDR3 nucleotides are TGTGCCAGCAGCGACCCGGGACAGGGGGCAGACGAGCAGTACTTC.

This clonotype has just a few counts. The gene calls are TRBV5-1 and TRBJ2-5, with 10 bases identical to TRBD2. This CDR3 comprises 16 residues. Per the germline V gene, CDR1 is SGHRS and CDR2 is YFSETQ. The junction had 7 bases not matched to a gene; V was cut back by 3 bases and J by 2 bases. As DNA, the CDR3 is TGCGCCAGCAGCTCCGTAGCGGGGGGATTACAAGAGACCCAGTACTTC. Encoded protein: CASSSVAGGLQETQYF.

This clonotype was picked up a small number of times. The rearrangement joins TRBV3-1 to TRBJ2-2, with TRBD1 matching over 7 bases. Germline V gives CDR1 LGHDT, CDR2 YNNKEL (reference sequence). The CDR3 consists of 15 residues. Unmatched junction bases numbered 7, after V lost 4 bases and J lost 5 bases. The CDR3 DNA is TGTGCCAGCAGCCTTTCCGGGACAGCTACCGGGGAGCTGTTTTTT. The encoded protein is CASSLSGTATGELFF.

The gene calls are TRBV28 and TRBJ2-5, with 7 bases fitting TRBD1. The CDR3 is 14 amino acids. V shed 6 bases and J 6 bases; nucleotides not matched to a gene: 10. Per germline, CDR1 MDHEN and CDR2 SYDVKM. The CDR3 loop is CASSQGGGGKTQYF. The CDR3 bases are TGTGCCAGCAGCCAAGGGGGCGGTGGGAAGACCCAGTACTTC. The full variable domain, completed using reference TRBV28 and TRBJ2-5, is DVKVTQSSRYLVKRTGEKVFLECVQDMDHENMFWYRQDPGLGLRLIYFSYDVKMKEKGDIPEGYSVSREKKERFSLILESASTNQTSMYLCASSQGGGGKTQYFGPGTRLLVL.

J is TRBJ2-1 and V is TRBV9; D may be TRBD2 (6 bases). The CDR3 is made up of 15 amino acids. Germline V gene sequence: CDR1 SGDLS, CDR2 YYNGEE. V lost 4 bases, J lost 11 bases, and 22 bases lay in between. This CDR3 reads CASSLKGGGPGKQFF. The CDR3 nucleotides read TGTGCCAGCAGCCTAAAGGGAGGAGGGCCGGGGAAGCAGTTCTTC.

This clonotype was seen a few times. The chain recombines TRBV28 with TRBJ2-7; perhaps TRBD1 as D (5 bases). V was clipped by 7 bases and J by 6 bases, with 22 bases between them. The germline V gene encodes CDR1 MDHEN and CDR2 SYDVKM. There are 15 residues in the CDR3. The CDR3 region has the DNA TGTGCCAGCAACACCGTCGCGGACACCCGTGTCGAGCAGTACTTC. Amino acid sequence: CASNTVADTRVEQYF.

This clonotype was recorded at least ten times. The genes are TRBV4-1 and TRBJ2-3; 7 nucleotides line up with TRBD2. The CDR3 covers 16 residues. The trim removed 1 base at V and 0 bases at J, leaving 4 bases unmatched. Germline V gene sequence: CDR1 MGHRA, CDR2 YSYEKL. The CDR3 region has the DNA TGCGCCAGCAGCCAAGGACTAGCAGTTAGCACAGATACGCAGTATTTT. Translating gives CASSQGLAVSTDTQYF.

This chain uses TRBV7-7 with TRBJ2-5; the match to TRBD2 covers 12 bases. The germline gives CDR1 SSHAT, CDR2 FNYEAQ (reference sequence). The CDR3 contains 16 residues. V dropped 5 bases and J dropped 2; count of bases not matched to a gene: 6. CDR3 in amino acids: CASSPGLAGSQETQYF. The DNA of the CDR3 is TGTGCCAGCAGCCCGGGACTAGCGGGCTCACAAGAGACCCAGTACTTC.

J is TRBJ2-7 and V is TRBV27; TRBD2 agrees at 8 bases. This CDR3 has 17 residues. Germline loops: CDR1 MNHEY, CDR2 SMNVEV (reference sequence). V trimming: 1 base; J trimming: 1 base; junction bases outside the gene matches: 9. CDR3 in DNA: TGTGCCAGCAGTTTATTCCCCGGGGTAGCGGGGTCCTACGAGCAGTACTTC. Its protein is CASSLFPGVAGSYEQYF.

This clonotype was counted only a few times. The gene calls are TRBV10-1 and TRBJ2-1; 11 nucleotides agree with TRBD2. The V segment lost 6 bases and the J segment 8 bases; nucleotides outside the gene matches: 6. This CDR3 region has 14 residues. Germline CDR1 reads WNHNN; CDR2 reads SYGVQD (reference sequence). CDR3 sequence (DNA): TGCGCCAGCAGCCCCGGGACTAGCGGCGATGAGCAGTTCTTC. Translated, it gives CASSPGTSGDEQFF.

The chain is built from TRBV10-2 and TRBJ1-6; a weak D match, TRBD1 (5 bases). The CDR3 runs 14 residues. V gave up 2 bases and J gave up 14 bases, with 16 bases separating them. Germline CDR1 is WSHSY and CDR2 is SAAADI. The CDR3 protein is CASSEAEGPVALHF. The CDR3 region has the DNA TGCGCCAGCAGTGAGGCGGAGGGGCCAGTGGCCCTCCACTTT.

This chain uses TRBV5-1 with TRBJ1-1; weak D call: TRBD1 (5 bases). CDR3 size: 14 residues. Germline V CDR1 and CDR2: SGHRS, YFSETQ. Trimming cost V 5 bases and J 1 base, with 12 bases left between them. The DNA for the CDR3 is TGCGCCAGCAGTGTGGGGGATAAGAACACTGAAGCTTTCTTT. Residues: CASSVGDKNTEAFF.

This clonotype was seen only a few times. This sequence joins TRBV7-3 and TRBJ2-1, with 11 bases fitting TRBD2. With V trimmed by 5 bases and J by 6 bases, 9 bases remained unmatched. The germline V gene has CDR1 SGHTA and CDR2 FQGTGA. The CDR3 totals 16 residues. The CDR3 sequence: CASSKASSGGSNEQFF. Written as DNA, the CDR3 is TGTGCCAGCAGCAAAGCCTCTAGCGGGGGGTCCAATGAGCAGTTCTTC.

This clonotype was recorded a few times. The chain is built from TRBV20-1 and TRBJ2-1; D is ambiguous. Trimming removed 0 bases at V and 10 bases at J, with 10 bases between. This CDR3 spans 12 amino acids. Germline lookup yields CDR1 DFQATT and CDR2 SNEGSKA (reference sequence). CDR3 nucleotides: TGCAGTGCTAGAGATTCCTCTATCGAGCAGTTCTTC. It specifies CSARDSSIEQFF.

This clonotype came up many times. This chain's CDR3 is CASSGQSTGELFF. The CDR3 region has the DNA TGCGCCAGCAGCGGGCAGTCCACCGGGGAGCTGTTTTTT. The V and J genes are TRBV5-1 and TRBJ2-2; D remains unclear. Germline V CDR1 and CDR2: SGHRS, YFSETQ. V was pared by 4 bases and J by 4 bases, with 8 bases between. This CDR3 is built from 13 residues.

This clonotype was found many times. V and J are TRBV4-2 and TRBJ2-1, with 15 bases that match TRBD2. The CDR3 has 13 residues. CDR1 and CDR2 from the germline V gene are LGHNA and YNFKEQ. The V gene end was trimmed by 7 bases and the J gene end by 10 bases; junction bases not matched to a gene: 2. The DNA for the CDR3 is TGTGCCAGCACGGGGACTAGCGGGGGGGAGCAGTTCTTC. Protein product: CASTGTSGGEQFF.

This clonotype appeared a few times. The rearrangement joins TRBV9 to TRBJ2-7; 10 bases are a match to TRBD2. Germline V CDR1 and CDR2: SGDLS, YYNGEE. There are 15 residues in the CDR3. The V segment lost 0 bases and the J segment 3 bases; nucleotides outside the gene matches: 3. CDR3 region: CASSVEAGGLYEQYF. In DNA form, the CDR3 reads TGTGCCAGCAGCGTAGAAGCGGGAGGGCTCTACGAGCAGTACTTC.

The V gene is TRBV28, the J gene TRBJ2-1; 13 bases agree with TRBD2. V was clipped by 5 bases and J by 2 bases; unmatched bases: 18. The CDR3 runs 21 residues. The germline gives CDR1 MDHEN, CDR2 SYDVKM. CDR3 residues: CASSLRTQLAGGRLPYNEQFF. Here the CDR3 DNA reads TGTGCCAGCAGTCTCCGTACCCAACTAGCGGGGGGGCGACTTCCCTACAATGAGCAGTTCTTC.

This clonotype was recorded at least ten times. The chain combines TRBV27 with TRBJ2-6; 7 positions agree with TRBD1. CDR1 is MNHEY, CDR2 SMNVEV, per germline (reference sequence). V lost 6 bases and J lost 0; bases outside the gene matches: 8. The length of the CDR3 is 17 residues. CDR3 in DNA: TGTGCCAGCAGCGAAAAAAACAGGGGCTCTGGGGCCAACGTCCTGACTTTC. Its protein product is CASSEKNRGSGANVLTF.

The rearrangement links TRBV6-5 to TRBJ1-1, with D tentatively TRBD1 (6 bases). The ends were cut back, 0 bases at V and 11 bases at J, with 16 bases in the middle. Per the germline V gene, CDR1 is MNHEY and CDR2 is SVGAGI. This CDR3 comprises 14 residues. CDR3 bases: TGTGCCAGCAGTTACTCCCGGGACACCCCGGGGGCTTTCTTT. Its translation: CASSYSRDTPGAFF.

The V gene is TRBV7-7, the J gene TRBJ2-7; D unclear. Germline V gives CDR1 SSHAT, CDR2 FNYEAQ (reference sequence). Deletions cut 1 base from V and 7 bases from J, with 14 bases between. The CDR3 is made up of 14 amino acids. CDR3 region: CASSLGGPTGEQYF. The CDR3 nucleotides read TGTGCCAGCAGCTTAGGAGGTCCCACCGGGGAGCAGTACTTC. The full variable domain, completed using reference TRBV7-7 and TRBJ2-7, is GAGVSQSPRYKVTKRGQDVTLRCDPISSHATLYWYQQALGQGPEFLTYFNYEAQPDKSGLPSDRFSAERPEGSISTLTIQRTEQRDSAMYRCASSLGGPTGEQYFGPGTRLTVT.

J is TRBJ2-5 and V is TRBV28; 11 nucleotides match TRBD1. Looked up from germline, CDR1 is MDHEN and CDR2 is SYDVKM. The CDR3 spans 16 residues. Trimming removed 3 bases from V and 1 base from J; junction bases left unmatched: 4. The CDR3 DNA follows: TGTGCCAGCAGTTTCGTCGGGACAGGGGGCCAAGAGACCCAGTACTTC. Translated: CASSFVGTGGQETQYF.

The table lists this clonotype with a few counts. The chain combines TRBV11-2 with TRBJ1-5; D uncertain. Germline-derived CDR1 and CDR2 are SGHAT and FQNNGV. The CDR3 extends over 14 amino acids. V was trimmed by 8 bases and J by 0 bases, leaving 11 bases between them. The CDR3 region is CASSVSDSNQPQHF. In DNA form, the CDR3 reads TGTGCCAGCTCAGTCTCAGATAGCAATCAGCCCCAGCATTTT.

This clonotype was seen at least ten times. The chain joins TRBV4-1 to TRBJ2-1, with TRBD2 matching over 8 bases. Germline V gene data show CDR1 as MGHRA and CDR2 as YSYEKL. V dropped 1 base and J dropped 6; count of bases not matched to a gene: 5. The CDR3 consists of 15 residues. The CDR3 sequence: CASSQAGGPSNEQFF. In nucleotides, the CDR3 is TGCGCCAGCAGCCAAGCGGGAGGGCCGTCCAATGAGCAGTTCTTC.